The 23 T cell receptor beta chains presented below share a single source sample, sequenced in a study of OX40 agonist ivuxolimab in advanced cancers. Measured with immunoSEQ multiplex PCR; TCRdb has only the in-frame clones, and not every one. The table has 92,000 or so clones, more than 80% seen once. The specimen was CD4+ or CD8+ T cells sorted from blood, collected in a trial of the OX40 agonist ivuxolimab. The receptor source for this set is an adult with an advanced solid tumor such as melanoma, head and neck, liver or kidney cancer.

The chain couples TRBV10-3 to TRBJ1-2; a possible D gene is TRBD1 (5 bases). Germline V gene data show CDR1 as ENHRY and CDR2 as SYGVKD. Trimming took 0 bases from V and 0 from J, leaving 8 bases between them. The CDR3 runs 15 residues. The CDR3 sequence is CAISESVTANYGYTF. CDR3 DNA: TGTGCCATCAGTGAGTCGGTGACAGCTAACTATGGCTACACCTTC.

This chain connects TRBV11-2 to TRBJ2-1; TRBD2 aligns across 15 bases. The CDR3 is 15 residues long. CDR1 and CDR2 from the germline V gene are SGHAT and FQNNGV. V trimming: 5 bases; J trimming: 6 bases; junction bases outside the gene matches: 2. The CDR3 DNA sequence: TGTGCCAGCAGCCGGACTAGCGGGAGGGGCAATGAGCAGTTCTTC. This translates into CASSRTSGRGNEQFF.

V and J are TRBV5-1 and TRBJ2-7, with TRBD2 as a possible D gene (6 bases). Germline values: CDR1 SGHRS, CDR2 YFSETQ. Trimming cost V 4 bases and J 3 bases, with 14 bases left between them. CDR3 size: 14 residues. The CDR3 DNA follows: TGCGCCAGCAGCATAACCGGGAGTTTCTACGAGCAGTACTTC. Encoded protein: CASSITGSFYEQYF.

V and J are TRBV7-9 and TRBJ2-7; TRBD1 or TRBD2 may be the D gene (5 bases each). Per the germline V gene, CDR1 is SEHNR and CDR2 is FQNEAQ (reference sequence). This CDR3 has 17 amino acids. V gave up 5 bases and J gave up 2 bases, with 22 bases separating them. The CDR3 DNA reads as TGTGCCAGCAGCCGCTCAATGGGGGAGCTTAAAGCCTACGAGCAGTACTTC. The encoded protein is CASSRSMGELKAYEQYF.

This rearrangement joins TRBV6-5 to TRBJ2-2; 8 positions match TRBD1. The length of the CDR3 is 15 residues. The germline V gene encodes CDR1 MNHEY and CDR2 SVGAGI. J gave up 3 bases and V 8 bases, and 8 bases lay outside the gene matches. The CDR3 DNA sequence: TGTGCCAGCCGAGAGGGGACAGGAGACACCGGGGAGCTGTTTTTT. This codes for CASREGTGDTGELFF.

The chain joins TRBV19 to TRBJ1-1, with 7 bases matching TRBD1. This CDR3 region has 15 residues. Germline trimming cut 6 bases from V and 0 bases from J; bases unmatched to any gene: 7. Germline-derived CDR1 and CDR2 are LNHDA and SQIVND (reference sequence). The CDR3: CASRRGQIMNTEAFF. CDR3 sequence (DNA): TGTGCCAGTAGGAGGGGACAGATCATGAACACTGAAGCTTTCTTT.

This chain uses TRBV5-1 with TRBJ1-1, with 9 bases identical to TRBD1. Per the germline V gene, CDR1 is SGHRS and CDR2 is YFSETQ. This CDR3 is built from 15 residues. The junction had 6 bases not matched to a gene; V was cut back by 4 bases and J by 2 bases. The CDR3: CASSGRDRANTEAFF. Here the CDR3 DNA reads TGCGCCAGCAGCGGACGGGACAGGGCTAACACTGAAGCTTTCTTT.

This chain uses TRBV11-2 with TRBJ1-2; D gene ambiguous. The V end lost 5 bases, the J end lost 7 bases, and 17 bases lay between the germline ends. Germline lookup yields CDR1 SGHAT and CDR2 FQNNGV. The CDR3 has 14 amino acids. The CDR3 region has the DNA TGTGCCAGCAGCCCAAGCCCTGGACTTCTTGGCTACACCTTC. Residues: CASSPSPGLLGYTF.

The chain links TRBV6-6 to TRBJ1-4, with D hard to call. Trimming took 7 bases from V and 8 from J, leaving 14 bases between them. Germline loops: CDR1 MNHNY, CDR2 SVGAGI (reference sequence). The CDR3 length is 13 residues. DNA for the CDR3: TGTGCCAGCACCCAAGGACGGGAAGAAAAACTGTTTTTT. This translates into CASTQGREEKLFF.

The chain recombines TRBV19 with TRBJ1-5, with TRBD1 as a possible D gene (6 bases). The CDR3 sequence is 15 residues long. Germline V gene sequence: CDR1 LNHDA, CDR2 SQIVND (reference sequence). Trimming took 3 bases from V and 7 from J, leaving 16 bases between them. The CDR3 nucleotides read TGTGCCAGTAGTATTGACAGGACTCACCGCCAGCCCCAGCATTTT. This translates into CASSIDRTHRQPQHF.

V is TRBV6-5 and J is TRBJ2-3; 7 positions match TRBD1. Germline V gene data show CDR1 as MNHEY and CDR2 as SVGAGI. The CDR3 loop spans 15 amino acids. V dropped 6 bases and J dropped 5; count of bases not matched to a gene: 11. The CDR3 here is CASRRDRNTRDTQYF. The CDR3 DNA is TGTGCCAGCAGAAGGGACAGAAACACGCGAGATACGCAGTATTTT.

This chain joins TRBV14 and TRBJ1-2; 9 bases map to TRBD1. The CDR3 consists of 16 residues. The germline CDR1 and CDR2 sequences are SGHDN and FVKESK. V dropped 4 bases and J dropped 8; count of bases not matched to a gene: 14. This CDR3 is CASSREFTGGAGGYTF. The CDR3 DNA is TGTGCCAGCAGCCGGGAATTTACAGGGGGCGCGGGAGGCTACACCTTC.

In nucleotides, the CDR3 is TGTGCCAGCAGTTCTCAGGTACGGGGGGAGCAGTACTTC. Its translation is CASSSQVRGEQYF. The rearrangement joins TRBV2 to TRBJ2-7; D may be TRBD2 (6 bases). The length of the CDR3 is 13 residues. Per germline, CDR1 SNHLY and CDR2 FYNNEI. V lost 5 bases to trimming and J lost 7 bases, with 15 bases between them.

The V call is TRBV2, the J call TRBJ2-7; 7 bases are a match to TRBD1. CDR1 is SNHLY, CDR2 FYNNEI, per germline. This CDR3 comprises 12 residues. Trimming took 6 bases from V and 7 from J; bases not matched to a gene: 6. The CDR3 loop reads CASSRQGKEQYF. CDR3 coding DNA: TGTGCCAGCAGCAGACAGGGAAAAGAGCAGTACTTC.

The V call is TRBV18, the J call TRBJ1-5, with 8 bases that match TRBD1. The CDR3 contains 16 residues. In germline, CDR1 is KGHSH, CDR2 LQKENI. The ends lost 3 bases at V and 6 bases at J; junction bases unmatched: 10. The CDR3 bases are TGTGCCAGCTCACCTGGCGGGACAGGCGGGGTTCAGCCCCAGCATTTT. Translation: CASSPGGTGGVQPQHF.

The rearrangement joins TRBV15 to TRBJ2-7; TRBD2 agrees at 12 bases. Germline V lookup: CDR1 LNHNV, CDR2 YYDKDF (reference sequence). The V segment lost 4 bases and the J segment 0 bases; nucleotides outside the gene matches: 13. The CDR3 is made up of 19 amino acids. CDR3 nucleotides: TGTGCCACCAGCACCAGACTAGCGGGGGAGTCTGGATTCTCCTACGAGCAGTACTTC. It is translated as CATSTRLAGESGFSYEQYF.

The chain carries TRBV5-4 and TRBJ2-2, with 9 bases lining up with TRBD2. Germline V gives CDR1 SGHNT, CDR2 YYREEE (reference sequence). The CDR3 spans 16 residues. With V trimmed by 4 bases and J by 5 bases, 9 bases remained unmatched. The chain's CDR3 is CASSLSGGRGTGELFF. For the CDR3, the DNA is TGTGCCAGCAGCCTCAGCGGGGGGAGAGGGACCGGGGAGCTGTTTTTT.

The table lists this clone with a few counts. The genes are TRBV19 and TRBJ1-1, with 7 bases fitting TRBD1. The CDR3 runs 15 residues. Looked up from germline, CDR1 is LNHDA and CDR2 is SQIVND (reference sequence). J was trimmed by 5 bases and V by 5 bases; bases with no gene match: 11. The CDR3: CASSPFDRAGTEAFF. The CDR3 nucleotides read TGTGCCAGTAGTCCATTCGACAGGGCGGGTACTGAAGCTTTCTTT.

The V and J genes are TRBV11-2 and TRBJ2-7; 11 nucleotides match TRBD2. Per germline, CDR1 SGHAT and CDR2 FQNNGV. The CDR3 runs to 15 residues. V trimming: 7 bases; J trimming: 3 bases; junction bases outside the gene matches: 8. CDR3 loop: CASTVGTSGFYEQYF. The CDR3 coding sequence is TGTGCCAGCACCGTGGGGACTAGCGGATTCTACGAGCAGTACTTC. The full variable domain, completed using reference TRBV11-2 and TRBJ2-7, is EAGVAQSPRYKIIEKRQSVAFWCNPISGHATLYWYQQILGQGPKLLIQFQNNGVVDDSQLPKDRFSAERLKGVDSTLKIQPAKLEDSAVYLCASTVGTSGFYEQYFGPGTRLTVT.

The CDR3 sequence is CASSLGEETQYF. CDR3 DNA: TGTGCCAGCAGCTTGGGGGAGGAGACCCAGTACTTC. The rearrangement joins TRBV7-8 to TRBJ2-5; TRBD1 or TRBD2 may be the D gene (5 bases each). Germline lookup yields CDR1 SGHVS and CDR2 FQNEAQ. V lost 3 bases and J lost 5, with 7 bases in between. This CDR3 spans 12 amino acids.

The chain combines TRBV2 with TRBJ2-3; 11 bases align to TRBD2. CDR3 size: 16 residues. V dropped 6 bases and J dropped 5; count of bases not matched to a gene: 10. CDR1 and CDR2 from the germline V gene are SNHLY and FYNNEI. The CDR3 bases are TGTGCCAGCAGGGAGCTAGCGGGGGGTCCGGGAGATACGCAGTATTTT. This gives the protein CASRELAGGPGDTQYF.

This chain uses TRBV9 with TRBJ1-1, with 7 positions matching TRBD1. The CDR3 spans 15 residues. Trimming removed 0 bases from V and 2 bases from J; junction bases left unmatched: 4. Per germline, CDR1 SGDLS and CDR2 YYNGEE. DNA for the CDR3: TGTGCCAGCAGCGTAGGTAAAGGGGGCAACACTGAAGCTTTCTTT. It is translated as CASSVGKGGNTEAFF.

The rearrangement links TRBV19 to TRBJ1-5; tentative D call: TRBD1 (5 bases). This CDR3 region has 14 residues. Trimming took 3 bases from V and 6 from J, leaving 12 bases between them. Germline lookup yields CDR1 LNHDA and CDR2 SQIVND (reference sequence). This CDR3 is CASSMRGPVQPQHF. The CDR3, as DNA: TGTGCCAGTAGTATGAGGGGCCCCGTTCAGCCCCAGCATTTT.